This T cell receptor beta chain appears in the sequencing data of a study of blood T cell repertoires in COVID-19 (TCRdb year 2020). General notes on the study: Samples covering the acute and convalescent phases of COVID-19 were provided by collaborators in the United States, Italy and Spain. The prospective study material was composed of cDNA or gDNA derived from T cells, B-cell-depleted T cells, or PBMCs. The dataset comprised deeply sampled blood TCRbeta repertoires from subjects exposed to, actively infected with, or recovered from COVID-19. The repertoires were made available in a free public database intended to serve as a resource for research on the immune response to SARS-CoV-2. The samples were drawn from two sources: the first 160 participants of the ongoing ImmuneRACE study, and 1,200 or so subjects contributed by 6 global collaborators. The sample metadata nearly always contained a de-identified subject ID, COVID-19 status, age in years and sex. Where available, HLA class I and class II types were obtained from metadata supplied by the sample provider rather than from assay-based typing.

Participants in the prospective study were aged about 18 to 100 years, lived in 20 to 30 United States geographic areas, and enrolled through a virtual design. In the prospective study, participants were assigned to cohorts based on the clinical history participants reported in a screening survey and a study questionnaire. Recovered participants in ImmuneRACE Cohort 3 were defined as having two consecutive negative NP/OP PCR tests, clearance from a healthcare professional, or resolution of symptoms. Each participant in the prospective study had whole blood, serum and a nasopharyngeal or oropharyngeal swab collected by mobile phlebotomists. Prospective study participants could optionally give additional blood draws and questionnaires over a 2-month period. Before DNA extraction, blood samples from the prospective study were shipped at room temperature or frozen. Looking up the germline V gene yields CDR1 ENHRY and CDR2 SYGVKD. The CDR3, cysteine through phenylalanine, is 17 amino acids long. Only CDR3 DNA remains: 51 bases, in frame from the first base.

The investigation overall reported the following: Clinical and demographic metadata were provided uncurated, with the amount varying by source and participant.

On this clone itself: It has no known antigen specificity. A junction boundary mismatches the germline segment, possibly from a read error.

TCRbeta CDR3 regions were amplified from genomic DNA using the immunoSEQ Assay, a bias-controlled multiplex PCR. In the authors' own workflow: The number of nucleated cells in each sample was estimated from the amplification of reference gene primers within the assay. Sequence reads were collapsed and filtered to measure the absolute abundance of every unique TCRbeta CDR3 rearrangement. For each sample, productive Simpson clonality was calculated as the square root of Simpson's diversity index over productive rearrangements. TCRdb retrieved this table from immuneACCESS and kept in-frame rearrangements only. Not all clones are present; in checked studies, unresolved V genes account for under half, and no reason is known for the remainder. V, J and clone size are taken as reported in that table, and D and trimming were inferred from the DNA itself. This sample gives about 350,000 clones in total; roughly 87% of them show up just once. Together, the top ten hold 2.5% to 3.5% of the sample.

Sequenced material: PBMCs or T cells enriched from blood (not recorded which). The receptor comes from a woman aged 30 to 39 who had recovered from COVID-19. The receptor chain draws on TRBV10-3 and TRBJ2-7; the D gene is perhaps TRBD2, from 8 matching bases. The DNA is TGTGTCATCAGTGAGTATATCGATAGCGGGACAGCAGTAGTGCAGTACTTC. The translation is CVISEYIDSGTAVVQYF.